These 29 T cell receptor beta chains were all obtained from the same sample, sequenced in a study of graft-versus-host responses after intestinal transplantation. Measured with immunoSEQ multiplex PCR; TCRdb has only the in-frame clones, and not every one. The data show under 100,000 clones, approximately 92% seen once. This sample comprised PBMCs, obtained 450 to 460 days after intestinal transplant. Receptors originate from a human patient who received an intestinal transplant, so some T cells may come from the graft donor.

About this clone: Other DNA sequences of this sample code for an identical CDR3. The chain couples TRBV9 to TRBJ1-1; D may be TRBD1 (6 bases). Per the germline V gene, CDR1 is SGDLS and CDR2 is YYNGEE. The CDR3 is made up of 14 amino acids. V lost 3 bases, J lost 1 base, and 10 bases lay in between. The CDR3 here is CASSAQGQNTEAFF. In DNA form, the CDR3 reads TGTGCCAGCAGCGCACAGGGACAGAACACTGAAGCTTTCTTT.

This sequence joins TRBV6-1 and TRBJ1-1; 9 bases agree with TRBD1. The J segment lost 7 bases and the V segment lost 2 bases, leaving 11 bases of the junction unmatched. The germline gives CDR1 MNHNS, CDR2 SASEGT. CDR3 length: 16 amino acids. The CDR3 spells CASSERGMTGGYEAFF. The CDR3 DNA follows: TGTGCCAGCAGTGAAAGGGGAATGACAGGGGGATATGAAGCTTTCTTT.

The CDR3 DNA follows: TGTGCCAGTAGTCCCCAGGGAAAGGTTGGAGGTACTGAAGCTTTCTTT. Translation: CASSPQGKVGGTEAFF. This sequence joins TRBV19 and TRBJ1-1; possibly TRBD1 for D (5 bases). From germline, CDR1 is LNHDA and CDR2 SQIVND (reference sequence). CDR3 size: 16 residues. Deletions cut 5 bases from V and 5 bases from J, with 21 bases between.

The V and J genes are TRBV7-3 and TRBJ2-7; TRBD2 might be the D (6 bases). Germline assignment: CDR1 SGHTA and CDR2 FQGTGA. The V and J ends lost 5 bases and 1 base respectively, with 12 bases between them. The CDR3 consists of 14 residues. As DNA, the CDR3 is TGTGCCAGCAGCCGAGACGGGGGATCCTACGAGCAGTACTTC. Translated, it gives CASSRDGGSYEQYF.

The V call is TRBV6-1, the J call TRBJ1-1; tentative D call: TRBD1 (6 bases). The V gene's germline CDR1 is MNHNS and CDR2 SASEGT. This CDR3 is built from 12 residues. The germline V and J ends were trimmed by 6 bases and 10 bases, with 15 bases remaining between them. The CDR3 sequence: CASRPTGSGAFF. CDR3 nucleotides: TGTGCCAGCAGGCCAACAGGGTCGGGAGCTTTCTTT.

The chain is built from TRBV7-9 and TRBJ1-1; perhaps TRBD1 as D (5 bases). CDR1 and CDR2 from the germline V gene are SEHNR and FQNEAQ (reference sequence). V was shortened by 3 bases and J by 4 bases, with 9 bases between the two germline ends. There are 13 residues in the CDR3. As DNA, the CDR3 is TGTGCCAGCAGCTTCGGGCAGGGCACTGAAGCTTTCTTT. It specifies CASSFGQGTEAFF.

V is TRBV6-6 and J is TRBJ1-5; 7 bases map to TRBD1. Looked up from germline, CDR1 is MNHNY and CDR2 is SVGAGI (reference sequence). The CDR3 consists of 14 residues. V gave up 4 bases and J gave up 8 bases; unmatched junction bases: 8. The CDR3 region is CASSSPDRSEPQHF. CDR3 bases: TGTGCCAGCAGTTCCCCGGACAGGTCGGAGCCCCAGCATTTT.

V usage is TRBV2 and J usage is TRBJ1-6; 8 bases are a match to TRBD1. CDR3 length: 12 amino acids. Germline lookup yields CDR1 SNHLY and CDR2 FYNNEI. V shed 9 bases and J 8 bases; nucleotides not matched to a gene: 3. The DNA for the CDR3 is TGTGCCAGGGGACAGGCTGATTCACCCCTCCACTTT. Its protein product is CARGQADSPLHF. The whole variable domain, remainder taken from reference TRBV2 and TRBJ1-6, is EPEVTQTPSHQVTQMGQEVILRCVPISNHLYFYWYRQILGQKVEFLVSFYNNEISEKSEIFDDQFSVERPDGSNFTLKIRSTKLEDSAMYFCARGQADSPLHFGNGTRLTVT.

The chain employs TRBV5-1 and TRBJ1-4; D possibly corresponds to TRBD1 (6 bases). V was cut by 0 bases and J by 8 bases, with 11 bases left in between. Germline assignment: CDR1 SGHRS and CDR2 YFSETQ. The CDR3 extends over 14 amino acids. The CDR3 sequence: CASSLDRAGEKLFF. CDR3 coding DNA: TGCGCCAGCAGCTTGGACAGGGCGGGCGAAAAACTGTTTTTT.

DNA of the CDR3: TGTGCCAGCAGCCTACAGGGATCAGGTAGTAATTCACCCCTCCACTTT. Translating it yields CASSLQGSGSNSPLHF. The V and J genes are TRBV4-2 and TRBJ1-6, with D possibly matching TRBD1 (6 bases). From germline, CDR1 is LGHNA and CDR2 YNFKEQ. The ends were cut back, 4 bases at V and 6 bases at J, with 16 bases in the middle. This CDR3 has 16 residues.

This chain connects TRBV7-2 to TRBJ2-5, with D perhaps matching TRBD2 (5 bases). Germline-derived CDR1 and CDR2 are SGHTA and FQGNSA. This CDR3 has 14 amino acids. Trimming removed 3 bases at V and 5 bases at J, with 13 bases between. The CDR3 sequence: CASSFGQTKETQYF. In nucleotides, the CDR3 is TGTGCCAGCAGCTTTGGGCAGACTAAGGAGACCCAGTACTTC. The whole variable domain, filled in from reference TRBV7-2 and TRBJ2-5, reads GAGVSQSPSNKVTEKGKDVELRCDPISGHTALYWYRQSLGQGLEFLIYFQGNSAPDKSGLPSDRFSAERTGGSVSTLTIQRTQQEDSAVYLCASSFGQTKETQYFGPGTRLLVL.

Note on this clone: Different DNA sequences within this sample yield the same CDR3. The chain combines TRBV29-1 with TRBJ1-2; no reliable D call. The V end was cut by 4 bases, the J end by 6 bases, with 6 bases between. There are 10 residues in the CDR3. Germline values: CDR1 SQVTM, CDR2 ANQGSEA. The CDR3, as DNA: TGCAGCGTTGGGGGAGATGGCTACACCTTC. The encoded protein is CSVGGDGYTF.

The chain uses TRBV9 and TRBJ2-7; D tentatively fits TRBD1 or TRBD2 (7 bases each). V was clipped by 3 bases and J by 5 bases, with 15 bases between them. The germline CDR1 and CDR2 sequences are SGDLS and YYNGEE. The CDR3 has 14 amino acids. As DNA, the CDR3 is TGTGCCAGCAGCGGGCGGGACAGCGGGAACGAGCAGTACTTC. This codes for CASSGRDSGNEQYF.

The J gene is TRBJ1-2, the V gene TRBV6-5, with D perhaps TRBD1 (6 bases). The CDR3 is 14 residues long. Germline loops: CDR1 MNHEY, CDR2 SVGAGI. Trimming left V 7 bases short and J 4 bases short, with 16 bases between. The DNA of the CDR3 is TGTGCCAGCACCACGGGGGGCCGGGGCTATGGCTACACCTTC. It is translated as CASTTGGRGYGYTF.

Only one count was recorded for this clone. V is TRBV9 and J is TRBJ1-1; the D is unclear. This CDR3 region has 15 residues. Trimming left V 0 bases short and J 1 base short, with 10 bases between. From germline, CDR1 is SGDLS and CDR2 YYNGEE. Written as DNA, the CDR3 is TGTGCCAGCAGCGTAGGGCCGGTCTCGAACACTGAAGCTTTCTTT. Translation: CASSVGPVSNTEAFF.

This chain joins TRBV9 and TRBJ1-3, with D possibly matching TRBD1 (6 bases). Germline CDR1 and CDR2: SGDLS and YYNGEE. This CDR3 has 17 amino acids. The V and J ends lost 0 bases and 4 bases respectively, with 17 bases between them. In DNA form, the CDR3 reads TGTGCCAGCAGCGTAGATGGGGGCCAAGGTGGCGGAAACACCATATATTTT. Translation gives CASSVDGGQGGGNTIYF. The entire variable domain, with the rest obtained from reference TRBV9 and TRBJ1-3, is as follows: DSGVTQTPKHLITATGQRVTLRCSPRSGDLSVYWYQQSLDQGLQFLIQYYNGEERAKGNILERFSAQQFPDLHSELNLSSLELGDSALYFCASSVDGGQGGGNTIYFGEGSWLTVV.

CDR3 loop: CASSAPQGGETQYF. CDR3 nucleotide sequence: TGTGCCAGCAGTGCCCCACAGGGAGGGGAGACCCAGTACTTC. The chain uses TRBV6-6 and TRBJ2-5, with a weak D call TRBD2 (7 bases). CDR3 length: 14 residues. Trimming took 5 bases from V and 5 from J, leaving 15 bases between them. CDR1 and CDR2 from the germline V gene are MNHNY and SVGAGI (reference sequence).

This sequence joins TRBV6-4 and TRBJ2-1; 9 bases are shared with TRBD2. Per the germline V gene, CDR1 is MRHNA and CDR2 is SNTAGT. Losses at the gene ends were 3 bases for V and 5 bases for J; bases not matched to a gene: 5. The CDR3 is 15 amino acids. The chain's CDR3 is CASSESGGPNNEQFF. CDR3 bases: TGTGCCAGCAGTGAAAGCGGGGGGCCCAACAATGAGCAGTTCTTC.

The chain has TRBV19 and TRBJ2-5, with D perhaps matching TRBD2 (6 bases). The V end was cut by 5 bases, the J end by 4 bases, with 17 bases between. The CDR3 covers 15 residues. The germline CDR1 and CDR2 sequences are LNHDA and SQIVND (reference sequence). The chain's CDR3 is CASSDHPIGGETQYF. The CDR3 DNA sequence: TGTGCCAGTAGTGACCACCCGATCGGGGGAGAGACCCAGTACTTC.

The chain links TRBV6-1 to TRBJ1-2; D is uncertain. The CDR3 runs 14 residues. Trimming cost V 1 base and J 4 bases, with 10 bases left between them. CDR1 and CDR2 (germline): MNHNS, SASEGT. For the CDR3, the DNA is TGTGCCAGCAGTGAAGGCCTTTTCGTCTATGGCTACACCTTC. Residues: CASSEGLFVYGYTF.

The chain links TRBV7-9 to TRBJ1-6; TRBD1 might be the D (6 bases). The germline V gene has CDR1 SEHNR and CDR2 FQNEAQ (reference sequence). V was clipped by 0 bases and J by 0 bases, with 6 bases between them. This CDR3 spans 16 amino acids. CDR3 sequence reads: CASSLATGSYNSPLHF. The CDR3 bases are TGTGCCAGCAGCTTAGCGACAGGCTCCTATAATTCACCCCTCCACTTT.

This clone was detected once. The chain is built from TRBV9 and TRBJ1-5, with D unresolved. Germline V gene lookup returns CDR1 SGDLS and CDR2 YYNGEE. This CDR3 comprises 15 residues. Trimming cost V 0 bases and J 5 bases, with 12 bases left between them. The CDR3 DNA reads TGTGCCAGCAGCGTAGGCCCCAGGTTGTATCAGCCCCAGCATTTT. This codes for CASSVGPRLYQPQHF.

The chain is built from TRBV18 and TRBJ2-2, with 7 bases identical to TRBD2. V gave up 3 bases and J gave up 5 bases; unmatched junction bases: 6. Germline V lookup: CDR1 KGHSH, CDR2 LQKENI. This CDR3 spans 15 amino acids. CDR3 region: CASSPKGGPTGELFF. CDR3 sequence (DNA): TGTGCCAGCTCACCGAAGGGAGGGCCTACCGGGGAGCTGTTTTTT.

The rearrangement links TRBV6-1 to TRBJ2-2, with D uncertain. The ends were cut back, 2 bases at V and 8 bases at J, with 3 bases in the middle. The CDR3 is 11 amino acids. CDR1 MNHNS and CDR2 SASEGT come from the germline V gene. For the CDR3, the DNA is TGTGCCAGCAGTGAACGGGGGGAGCTGTTTTTT. This sequence encodes CASSERGELFF.

The chain joins TRBV19 to TRBJ2-7; the D is unclear. This CDR3 has 14 amino acids. The germline V gene has CDR1 LNHDA and CDR2 SQIVND (reference sequence). V was clipped by 5 bases and J by 0 bases, with 11 bases between them. CDR3 in DNA: TGTGCCAGTAGTCCATCAGTAGTCTCCTACGAGCAGTACTTC. Translation gives CASSPSVVSYEQYF.

This clone has a single count. V and J are TRBV7-9 and TRBJ1-2; the D is unclear. The germline CDR1 and CDR2 sequences are SEHNR and FQNEAQ (reference sequence). The CDR3 length is 12 residues. V shed 3 bases and J shed 8 bases, with 10 bases lying between them. The CDR3 loop is CASSLNSGGYTF. The CDR3 DNA is TGTGCCAGCAGCTTGAATTCCGGCGGCTACACCTTC. Filled out from reference TRBV7-9 and TRBJ1-2, the complete variable domain reads DTGVSQNPRHKITKRGQNVTFRCDPISEHNRLYWYRQTLGQGPEFLTYFQNEAQLEKSRLLSDRFSAERPKGSFSTLEIQRTEQGDSAMYLCASSLNSGGYTFGSGTRLTVV.

This chain joins TRBV7-3 and TRBJ2-3; 7 nucleotides match TRBD1. V shed 2 bases and J 1 base; nucleotides not matched to a gene: 6. This CDR3 contains 16 residues. From germline, CDR1 is SGHTA and CDR2 FQGTGA. The CDR3 is CASSLSRGLGTDTQYF. CDR3 DNA sequence: TGTGCCAGCAGCTTATCGAGGGGGCTGGGCACAGATACGCAGTATTTT.

This clone came up a few times. J is TRBJ1-1 and V is TRBV5-1, with TRBD1 matching over 7 bases. V was clipped by 0 bases and J by 4 bases; unmatched bases: 3. Germline CDR1 and CDR2: SGHRS and YFSETQ. CDR3 length: 14 residues. The CDR3 loop reads CASSLGQGGTEAFF. In DNA, the CDR3 is TGCGCCAGCAGCTTGGGCCAGGGGGGCACTGAAGCTTTCTTT.

With respect to this clone: A junction boundary mismatches the germline segment, possibly from a read error. This chain links TRBV2 with TRBJ2-7, with TRBD2 identical over 10 bases. The germline V gene encodes CDR1 SNHLY and CDR2 FYNNEI. This CDR3 region has 14 residues. In nucleotides, the CDR3 is TGTGCCGGCAGCGCCCTAGCGGGGGACTACGAGCAGTACTTC. Its translation: CAGSALAGDYEQYF. The full variable domain, completed using reference TRBV2 and TRBJ2-7, is EPEVTQTPSHQVTQMGQEVILRCVPISNHLYFYWYRQILGQKVEFLVSFYNNEISEKSEIFDDQFSVERPDGSNFTLKIRSTKLEDSAMYFCAGSALAGDYEQYFGPGTRLTVT.